This entry lists 9 T cell receptor beta chains sequenced from one sample in a study of blood T cell repertoires in COVID-19. The repertoire was sequenced with immunoSEQ multiplex PCR; TCRdb's copy has only in-frame clones and lacks some. The sample gives 150,000 to 200,000 clones, over 80% of which show up once; 5.2% is in the top ten. The material sequenced was PBMCs or T cells enriched from blood (not recorded which). The receptors here all came from a man in his 70s who had been exposed to COVID-19.

CDR3 sequence: CASSPREGASGNTIYF. The CDR3 coding sequence is TGCGCCAGCAGCCCCAGGGAAGGGGCCTCTGGAAACACCATATATTTT. The chain couples TRBV5-1 to TRBJ1-3, with D tentatively TRBD1 (5 bases). V was clipped by 4 bases and J by 0 bases, with 14 bases between them. The CDR3 is made up of 16 amino acids. From germline, CDR1 is SGHRS and CDR2 YFSETQ.

The chain carries TRBV9 and TRBJ2-1; a possible D gene is TRBD2 (7 bases). Germline CDR1 SGDLS, CDR2 YYNGEE. The CDR3 has 17 residues. The germline V and J ends were trimmed by 0 bases and 4 bases, with 17 bases remaining between them. The CDR3 DNA follows: TGTGCCAGCAGCGTAGGTGGGGGGGCCTTACCGTACAATGAGCAGTTCTTC. It codes for CASSVGGGALPYNEQFF.

The chain couples TRBV19 to TRBJ1-1; 9 bases fit TRBD1. The CDR3 extends over 16 amino acids. Germline V gives CDR1 LNHDA, CDR2 SQIVND (reference sequence). The V and J ends lost 3 bases and 5 bases, in that order; junction bases with no gene match: 10. Here the CDR3 reads CASSIRPGQGLTEAFF. Written as DNA, the CDR3 is TGTGCCAGTAGTATTCGGCCGGGACAGGGTTTGACTGAAGCTTTCTTT.

The rearrangement joins TRBV19 to TRBJ2-2, with 8 nucleotides matching TRBD2. The CDR3 contains 13 residues. Germline V gene data show CDR1 as LNHDA and CDR2 as SQIVND (reference sequence). This CDR3 reads CASSGRNTGELFF. The CDR3 DNA follows: TGTGCTTCGAGCGGGAGGAACACCGGGGAGCTGTTTTTT.

This rearrangement joins TRBV6-6 to TRBJ2-7; a possible D gene is TRBD2 (6 bases). Germline-derived CDR1 and CDR2 are MNHNY and SVGAGI (reference sequence). Between the trimmed V and J ends, which lost 6 bases and 2 bases, there was a span of 14 bases. The length of the CDR3 is 14 residues. The CDR3 sequence is CASSGGIATYEQYF. In DNA, the CDR3 is TGTGCCAGCAGCGGGGGTATCGCTACCTACGAGCAGTACTTC.

The chain carries TRBV2 and TRBJ1-2; 8 nucleotides match TRBD1. The CDR3 length is 13 residues. Trimming removed 5 bases from V and 8 bases from J; junction bases left unmatched: 7. Germline V gene lookup returns CDR1 SNHLY and CDR2 FYNNEI. This CDR3 reads CASSTSGGLGYTF. For the CDR3, the DNA is TGTGCCAGCAGTACTTCAGGGGGCCTGGGCTACACCTTC.

This chain links TRBV6-5 with TRBJ2-7; possible D gene TRBD1, 6 bases. CDR1 and CDR2 (germline): MNHEY, SVGAGI. V was clipped by 4 bases and J by 5 bases, with 12 bases between them. There are 13 residues in the CDR3. DNA of the CDR3: TGTGCCAGCAGTTCGCCTAACAGGGACGAGCAGTACTTC. Residues: CASSSPNRDEQYF.

In its sample, this clone was seen a few times. The chain links TRBV28 to TRBJ2-1, with 8 nucleotides matching TRBD2. CDR1 is MDHEN, CDR2 SYDVKM, per germline. The CDR3 is made up of 16 amino acids. The J segment lost 7 bases and the V segment lost 5 bases, leaving 13 bases of the junction unmatched. CDR3 DNA sequence: TGTGCCAGCAGTGGACTAGCTGCTGGGACGTGGAATGAGCAGTTCTTC. Protein sequence: CASSGLAAGTWNEQFF. Supplemented by reference TRBV28 and TRBJ2-1, the full variable domain reads DVKVTQSSRYLVKRTGEKVFLECVQDMDHENMFWYRQDPGLGLRLIYFSYDVKMKEKGDIPEGYSVSREKKERFSLILESASTNQTSMYLCASSGLAAGTWNEQFFGPGTRLTVL.

V and J are TRBV29-1 and TRBJ2-5; possible D gene TRBD1, 5 bases. Germline V gives CDR1 SQVTM, CDR2 ANQGSEA. This CDR3 spans 17 amino acids. The ends were cut back, 7 bases at V and 4 bases at J, with 28 bases in the middle. CDR3 nucleotide sequence: TGCAGCGCTCAGGATTTCTCGGACACCTACGAAAGAGAGACCCAGTACTTC. Amino acids: CSAQDFSDTYERETQYF.